Shown below are 14 T cell receptor beta chains from a single sample sequenced in a study of T cell responses to AZD1222 COVID-19 vaccine (dated by TCRdb to about 2021). Library preparation employed the immunoSEQ multiplex PCR assay. TCRdb retrieved this table from immuneACCESS and kept in-frame rearrangements only. Not all clones are present; in checked studies, unresolved V genes account for under half, and no reason is known for the remainder. For this sample the table gives roughly 67,000 clones, of which approximately 88% were detected only once. Of the sample, less than 20% falls within the top ten clones. The intended sense of this specimen's time point label: baseline before first vaccination. The starting material was peripheral blood, obtained on day 0 of AZD1222 vaccination. The origin of the receptors is an adult in good health.

The rearrangement joins TRBV6-6 to TRBJ1-5; a possible D gene is TRBD1 (5 bases). The V end was cut by 6 bases, the J end by 0 bases, with 12 bases between. Germline CDR1 and CDR2: MNHNY and SVGAGI (reference sequence). CDR3 length: 15 residues. CDR3 amino acids: CASSPGTYSNQPQHF. The CDR3, as DNA: TGTGCCAGCAGCCCAGGGACTTATAGCAATCAGCCCCAGCATTTT.

CDR3 in DNA: TGTGCCAGCAGCTTAGATCCTATTCAAGAGACCCAGTACTTC. The encoded protein is CASSLDPIQETQYF. The V call is TRBV7-6, the J call TRBJ2-5; D gene ambiguous. V gave up 1 base and J gave up 2 bases, with 8 bases separating them. The germline V gene encodes CDR1 SGHVS and CDR2 FNYEAQ. The CDR3 is 14 amino acids. The full variable domain, with the rest looked up from reference TRBV7-6 and TRBJ2-5, is GAGVSQSPRYKVTKRGQDVALRCDPISGHVSLYWYRQALGQGPEFLTYFNYEAQQDKSGLPNDRFSAERPEGSISTLTIQRTEQRDSAMYRCASSLDPIQETQYFGPGTRLLVL.

This clone was observed a single time. The CDR3 protein is CASSISRDNYEQYF. The DNA for the CDR3 is TGTGCCAGCAGTATTTCCCGGGACAACTACGAGCAGTACTTC. V gene TRBV27 combines with J gene TRBJ2-7; D is possibly TRBD1 (6 bases). The CDR3 spans 14 residues. The germline V gene encodes CDR1 MNHEY and CDR2 SMNVEV (reference sequence). Trimming removed 5 bases at V and 3 bases at J, with 14 bases between.

This chain uses TRBV28 with TRBJ1-5; 12 bases agree with TRBD1. Unmatched junction bases numbered 7, after V lost 10 bases and J lost 6 bases. This CDR3 region has 14 residues. CDR1 is MDHEN, CDR2 SYDVKM, per germline. In DNA form, the CDR3 reads TGTGCCACCCGGGGGACAGGGGGCCTTCAGCCCCAGCATTTT. Encoded protein: CATRGTGGLQPQHF.

The V gene is TRBV14, the J gene TRBJ2-7; D call uncertain. The V and J ends lost 5 bases and 0 bases respectively, with 11 bases between them. The germline V gene has CDR1 SGHDN and CDR2 FVKESK. CDR3 size: 14 residues. The CDR3 loop reads CASSLLESSYEQYF. As DNA, the CDR3 is TGTGCCAGCAGCTTGTTAGAGAGCTCCTACGAGCAGTACTTC.

V and J are TRBV5-1 and TRBJ1-6, with D possibly matching TRBD1 (5 bases). Germline V lookup: CDR1 SGHRS, CDR2 YFSETQ. The CDR3 has 16 amino acids. V lost 3 bases to trimming and J lost 6 bases, with 16 bases between them. The CDR3 sequence: CASSSSGPGANSPLHF. DNA for the CDR3: TGCGCCAGCAGCTCGTCGGGGCCAGGCGCTAATTCACCCCTCCACTTT.

The J gene is TRBJ2-3, the V gene TRBV11-1; TRBD1 agrees at 7 bases. The junction had 2 bases not matched to a gene; V was cut back by 2 bases and J by 0 bases. The germline gives CDR1 SGHAT, CDR2 FQDESV (reference sequence). This CDR3 is built from 15 residues. Here the CDR3 reads CASSLLGQSTDTQYF. The CDR3, as DNA: TGTGCCAGCAGCTTATTGGGACAGAGCACAGATACGCAGTATTTT.

In its sample, this clone was seen once. The V gene is TRBV7-8, the J gene TRBJ1-6, with D unclear. The CDR3 extends over 14 amino acids. The V end lost 0 bases, the J end lost 9 bases, and 9 bases lay between the germline ends. From germline, CDR1 is SGHVS and CDR2 FQNEAQ. The CDR3 nucleotides read TGTGCCAGCAGCTTAGCGCGGGATCCTTCACCCCTCCACTTT. This codes for CASSLARDPSPLHF.

The DNA for the CDR3 is TGCGCCAGCAGCCTAGGACAGGGGGCTAGAAATGAAAAACTGTTTTTT. Translating it yields CASSLGQGARNEKLFF. V is TRBV5-1 and J is TRBJ1-4; 11 bases fit TRBD1. Germline V CDR1 and CDR2: SGHRS, YFSETQ. The trim removed 4 bases at V and 5 bases at J, leaving 7 bases unmatched. There are 16 residues in the CDR3.

The genes are TRBV7-8 and TRBJ2-2; D might be TRBD1 or TRBD2, each matching 6 bases. V was shortened by 4 bases and J by 2 bases, with 20 bases between the two germline ends. The CDR3 length is 18 residues. Germline-derived CDR1 and CDR2 are SGHVS and FQNEAQ. CDR3 sequence: CASSWGALPGVNTGELFF. The DNA of the CDR3 is TGTGCCAGCAGCTGGGGGGCCCTGCCGGGTGTTAACACCGGGGAGCTGTTTTTT.

The V gene is TRBV9, the J gene TRBJ2-5; D is unresolved. Germline values: CDR1 SGDLS, CDR2 YYNGEE. The CDR3 totals 14 residues. V dropped 0 bases and J dropped 5 bases, with 11 bases sitting between them. DNA of the CDR3: TGTGCCAGCAGCGTAGAGGGTTCTCGGGAGACCCAGTACTTC. Amino acid sequence: CASSVEGSRETQYF. The full variable domain, in which reference TRBV9 and TRBJ2-5 provide the parts outside the CDR3, is DSGVTQTPKHLITATGQRVTLRCSPRSGDLSVYWYQQSLDQGLQFLIQYYNGEERAKGNILERFSAQQFPDLHSELNLSSLELGDSALYFCASSVEGSRETQYFGPGTRLLVL.

The gene calls are TRBV18 and TRBJ1-1, with D tentatively TRBD1 (5 bases). V shed 3 bases and J shed 0 bases, with 14 bases lying between them. Germline CDR1 and CDR2: KGHSH and LQKENI. CDR3 length: 16 amino acids. The CDR3: CASSPGAAPLNTEAFF. The CDR3 DNA is TGTGCCAGCTCACCCGGGGCAGCGCCCTTGAACACTGAAGCTTTCTTT.

This rearrangement joins TRBV19 to TRBJ2-2, with D uncertain. Per the germline V gene, CDR1 is LNHDA and CDR2 is SQIVND (reference sequence). Trimming removed 5 bases from V and 5 bases from J, with 9 bases in between. The CDR3 runs 13 residues. For the CDR3, the DNA is TGTGCCAGTAGTCTCCGGGCTACCGGGGAGCTGTTTTTT. Translating gives CASSLRATGELFF.

This clone was seen a handful of times. J is TRBJ1-5 and V is TRBV7-9; D gene uncertain. The CDR3 is made up of 12 amino acids. V lost 5 bases and J lost 5, with 7 bases in between. Germline-derived CDR1 and CDR2 are SEHNR and FQNEAQ (reference sequence). The CDR3, as DNA: TGTGCCAGCAGCCCGTCCGATCAGCCCCAGCATTTT. This translates into CASSPSDQPQHF.